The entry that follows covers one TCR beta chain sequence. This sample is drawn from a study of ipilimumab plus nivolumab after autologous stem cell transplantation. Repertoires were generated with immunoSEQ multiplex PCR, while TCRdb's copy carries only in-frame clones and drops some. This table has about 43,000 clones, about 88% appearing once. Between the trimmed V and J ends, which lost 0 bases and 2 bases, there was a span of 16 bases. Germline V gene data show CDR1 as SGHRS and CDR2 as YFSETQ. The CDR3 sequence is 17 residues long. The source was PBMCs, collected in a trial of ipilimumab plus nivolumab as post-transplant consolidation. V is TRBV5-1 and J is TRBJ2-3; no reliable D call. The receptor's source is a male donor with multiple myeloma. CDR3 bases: TGCGCCAGCAGCTTGGCAGGCTTCGTAAGAAACACAGATACGCAGTATTTT. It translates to CASSLAGFVRNTDTQYF.